The subject of this entry is one T cell receptor (beta chain). This specimen comes from a study of hypomethylating agent response in myelodysplastic syndrome. For the study at large: With a mean age of about 76 +/- 6.4 years, patients were most commonly cytogenetically diploid.

The length of the CDR3 is 13 residues. V was trimmed by 8 bases and J by 4 bases, leaving 14 bases between them. From germline, CDR1 is MNHEY and CDR2 SVGAGI. Sequencing was performed with immunoSEQ multiplex PCR; in TCRdb, only in-frame clones are kept and a portion is missing. The data contain a few thousand clones, 82% of them singletons. Sample: bone marrow, taken before or after starting hypomethylating agent treatment for myelodysplastic syndrome (not recorded which). The chain carries TRBV6-5 and TRBJ1-2, with D tentatively TRBD1 (5 bases). This receptor was taken from a human donor with myelodysplastic syndrome. CDR3 in DNA: TGTGCCAGCCGGGGGGGTAGGCTCTATGGCTACACCTTC. It specifies CASRGGRLYGYTF.